The 26 T cell receptor beta chains in this list originate from one sample, sequenced in a study of cytomegalovirus exposure and HLA in healthy donors. Primers: 60 Vbeta forward and 13 Jbeta reverse. The method was immunoSEQ multiplex PCR; TCRdb's version includes in-frame clones alone and lacks a portion of them. Of around 140,000 clones listed, 82% were seen once; the top ten hold about 8.1%. The sample was PBMCs. The receptors were gathered from a woman in her fifties or sixties in good health and CMV-seropositive.

This clone appeared a few times. The V gene is TRBV29-1, the J gene TRBJ1-1; unclear D gene. The CDR3 consists of 12 residues. Germline V gives CDR1 SQVTM, CDR2 ANQGSEA. V dropped 5 bases and J dropped 6 bases, with 13 bases sitting between them. The CDR3: CSVRHVFPEAFF. Here the CDR3 DNA reads TGCAGCGTTCGACACGTATTTCCTGAAGCTTTCTTT.

This clone was observed a few times. The CDR3 DNA is TGCGCCAGCAGCTTGGCCCCGGGACAGTACACCGGGGAGCTGTTTTTT. Its protein is CASSLAPGQYTGELFF. The chain combines TRBV5-1 with TRBJ2-2; 7 bases are a match to TRBD1. Germline CDR1 and CDR2: SGHRS and YFSETQ. The CDR3 extends over 16 amino acids. Germline trimming cut 0 bases from V and 3 bases from J; bases unmatched to any gene: 5.

The chain uses TRBV2 and TRBJ2-2, with a possible D match to TRBD2 (6 bases). Looked up from germline, CDR1 is SNHLY and CDR2 is FYNNEI. V dropped 3 bases and J dropped 3 bases, with 14 bases sitting between them. This CDR3 comprises 16 residues. This CDR3 reads CASSDSGRKDTGELFF. CDR3 nucleotides: TGTGCCAGCAGTGATTCGGGGAGGAAGGACACCGGGGAGCTGTTTTTT.

The chain uses TRBV4-2 and TRBJ2-5, with 7 bases identical to TRBD1. The J call is doubtful: the DNA matches TRBJ2-7 better. The CDR3 extends over 16 amino acids. Germline V lookup: CDR1 LGHNA, CDR2 YNFKEQ. The CDR3 DNA reads TGTGCCAGCAGCCAAGATCAGGGGGATTGGTCCTACGAGCAGTACTTC. Translated: CASSQDQGDWSYEQYF.

The chain links TRBV6-1 to TRBJ1-4; D not resolved. The V gene lost 0 bases and the J gene lost 7 bases, with 15 bases spanning the gap. Germline CDR1 reads MNHNS; CDR2 reads SASEGT. The CDR3 is made up of 16 amino acids. CDR3 sequence: CASSEAHPGWGEKLFF. The CDR3 region has the DNA TGTGCCAGCAGTGAAGCGCATCCGGGGTGGGGTGAAAAACTGTTTTTT.

The chain couples TRBV14 to TRBJ1-1; 8 positions agree with TRBD1. The V gene's germline CDR1 is SGHDN and CDR2 FVKESK. This CDR3 is built from 16 residues. The J segment lost 1 base and the V segment lost 4 bases, leaving 8 bases of the junction unmatched. CDR3 residues: CASSRPPGQGNTEAFF. CDR3 in DNA: TGTGCCAGCAGCCGTCCTCCCGGACAGGGGAACACTGAAGCTTTCTTT.

The chain carries TRBV7-6 and TRBJ2-1; TRBD1 is a possible D gene (5 bases). V dropped 1 base and J dropped 8 bases, with 15 bases sitting between them. CDR3 length: 15 amino acids. Germline lookup yields CDR1 SGHVS and CDR2 FNYEAQ. The CDR3 reads CASSLVSGSIYEQFF. Here the CDR3 DNA reads TGTGCCAGCAGCTTAGTATCAGGGTCGATCTATGAGCAGTTCTTC.

In its sample, this clone was seen once. The chain carries TRBV14 and TRBJ2-1; D may be TRBD2 (6 bases). Germline V gene sequence: CDR1 SGHDN, CDR2 FVKESK. The CDR3 totals 16 residues. V lost 0 bases and J lost 3, with 12 bases in between. CDR3 protein: CASSQDGGAFYNEQFF. CDR3 sequence (DNA): TGTGCCAGCAGCCAAGATGGAGGGGCCTTCTACAATGAGCAGTTCTTC.

V and J are TRBV29-1 and TRBJ1-1; 9 nucleotides match TRBD1. The V segment lost 7 bases and the J segment 5 bases; nucleotides outside the gene matches: 5. The CDR3 is 12 amino acids. Looked up from germline, CDR1 is SQVTM and CDR2 is ANQGSEA. The DNA of the CDR3 is TGCAGCGGACTGACAGGGGGAACTGAAGCTTTCTTT. Residues: CSGLTGGTEAFF.

This chain links TRBV18 with TRBJ2-5, with 8 bases identical to TRBD1. Trimming at V came to 4 bases and at J to 3 bases, leaving 10 bases not matched to a gene. CDR3 size: 16 residues. CDR1 is KGHSH and CDR2 is LQKENI in the germline V gene. For the CDR3, the DNA is TGTGCCAGCTCACGACAACAAGGGGGACAGGAAGAGACCCAGTACTTC. Amino acid sequence: CASSRQQGGQEETQYF.

The chain is built from TRBV6-6 and TRBJ1-6, with D perhaps TRBD1 (5 bases). The CDR3 runs to 16 residues. CDR1 and CDR2 (germline): MNHNY, SVGAGI (reference sequence). Trimming pared 2 bases from V and 0 bases from J, leaving 8 bases between. The CDR3 protein is CASSYDRSSYNSPLHF. The DNA for the CDR3 is TGTGCCAGCAGTTACGACAGAAGCTCCTATAATTCACCCCTCCACTTT.

The chain uses TRBV5-6 and TRBJ2-1, with D perhaps matching TRBD1 (5 bases). The germline V and J ends were trimmed by 2 bases and 2 bases, with 14 bases remaining between them. This CDR3 has 16 residues. CDR1 and CDR2 (germline): SGHDT, YYEEEE. The CDR3 here is CASSFVLGATYNEQFF. CDR3 nucleotide sequence: TGTGCCAGCAGCTTTGTCCTAGGGGCCACCTACAATGAGCAGTTCTTC. Variable domain in full (rest from reference TRBV5-6 and TRBJ2-1): DAGVTQSPTHLIKTRGQQVTLRCSPKSGHDTVSWYQQALGQGPQFIFQYYEEEERQRGNFPDRFSGHQFPNYSSELNVNALLLGDSALYLCASSFVLGATYNEQFFGPGTRLTVL.

This clone was counted a few times. This chain connects TRBV19 to TRBJ1-1; D unresolved. V dropped 5 bases and J dropped 1 base, with 14 bases sitting between them. Germline CDR1 reads LNHDA; CDR2 reads SQIVND (reference sequence). The CDR3 spans 15 residues. The CDR3 protein is CASSPRHIPNTEAFF. CDR3 nucleotides: TGTGCCAGTAGTCCGCGACATATCCCGAACACTGAAGCTTTCTTT.

The genes are TRBV7-2 and TRBJ1-5; no reliable D call. Trimming shortened V by 1 base and J by 3 bases, and 13 bases separated the two germline ends. Germline V gives CDR1 SGHTA, CDR2 FQGNSA. The CDR3 is 16 residues long. This CDR3 reads CASSLVGAVTNQPQHF. The CDR3 bases are TGTGCCAGCAGCTTAGTGGGAGCAGTTACCAATCAGCCCCAGCATTTT.

Comments on this clone: One end of the junction fails to match germline, which may point to a read error. This chain links TRBV5-1 with TRBJ2-6; D may be TRBD2 (6 bases). Germline CDR1 reads SGHRS; CDR2 reads YFSETQ. The CDR3 extends over 17 amino acids. CDR3 coding DNA: TGCGCCAGCAGCTTGGATGCGGGAACGACTGGGGCCAACGGCCTGACTTTC. It encodes CASSLDAGTTGANGLTF.

The chain combines TRBV18 with TRBJ2-5; 9 nucleotides line up with TRBD2. Germline-derived CDR1 and CDR2 are KGHSH and LQKENI. Trimming took 1 base from V and 3 from J; bases not matched to a gene: 3. The CDR3 loop spans 15 amino acids. CDR3 in amino acids: CASSPQPSGEETQYF. CDR3 DNA sequence: TGTGCCAGCTCACCACAACCTAGCGGGGAAGAGACCCAGTACTTC.

The rearrangement joins TRBV28 to TRBJ2-3; 9 bases map to TRBD2. The V gene's germline CDR1 is MDHEN and CDR2 SYDVKM. V was pared by 0 bases and J by 4 bases, with 2 bases of the junction left unmatched. The length of the CDR3 is 15 residues. The CDR3 loop reads CASSLWSGGPDTQYF. The CDR3 DNA sequence: TGTGCCAGCAGTTTATGGAGCGGGGGGCCAGATACGCAGTATTTT.

The chain couples TRBV5-6 to TRBJ1-6, with TRBD1 identical over 7 bases. The CDR3 extends over 13 amino acids. V lost 7 bases to trimming and J lost 6 bases; unmatched junction nucleotides: 4. Germline-derived CDR1 and CDR2 are SGHDT and YYEEEE. The DNA of the CDR3 is TGTGCCAGCCCACGGGACAGTAATTCACCCCTCCACTTT. It is translated as CASPRDSNSPLHF.

This clone was recorded only once. The chain's CDR3 is CASSYRGYTEAFF. In DNA form, the CDR3 reads TGTGCCAGCAGTTACAGGGGCTATACTGAAGCTTTCTTT. The V and J genes are TRBV6-5 and TRBJ1-1, with TRBD1 as a possible D gene (5 bases). The germline CDR1 and CDR2 sequences are MNHEY and SVGAGI. The CDR3 is 13 residues long. The ends were cut back, 2 bases at V and 5 bases at J, with 9 bases in the middle.

This clone was detected a few times. In DNA form, the CDR3 reads TGTGCCAGCTCACCAGCGCTCGGGAGGGATGCTCTAAACACCGGGGAGCTGTTTTTT. Protein product: CASSPALGRDALNTGELFF. V is TRBV18 and J is TRBJ2-2; 8 bases fit TRBD2. CDR3 length: 19 residues. The V and J ends lost 2 bases and 2 bases, in that order; junction bases with no gene match: 13. Germline loops: CDR1 KGHSH, CDR2 LQKENI.

The rearrangement uses TRBV28 and TRBJ2-7, with a weak D call TRBD1 (7 bases). This CDR3 has 12 residues. Germline V gives CDR1 MDHEN, CDR2 SYDVKM. Written as DNA, the CDR3 is TGTGCAGTCAGGGGGGAACCCTACGAGCAGTACTTC. Its translation: CAVRGEPYEQYF.

The V gene is TRBV7-3, the J gene TRBJ2-5; TRBD1 matches 7 bases. The CDR3 is 15 amino acids. Germline assignment: CDR1 SGHTA and CDR2 FQGTGA. V lost 1 base, J lost 5 bases, and 7 bases stayed unmatched. CDR3 coding DNA: TGTGCCAGCAGCTTAAATAAGGGGGCTGGGGAGACCCAGTACTTC. Amino acid sequence: CASSLNKGAGETQYF.

V and J are TRBV7-6 and TRBJ2-1; TRBD2 is a possible D gene (5 bases). The CDR3 has 11 residues. V lost 5 bases and J 11 bases, leaving 10 bases between the germline ends. Germline CDR1 reads SGHVS; CDR2 reads FNYEAQ. DNA of the CDR3: TGTGCCAGCAGCCCGGACTCCAAGCAGTTCTTC. It yields the protein CASSPDSKQFF.

This rearrangement joins TRBV7-6 to TRBJ2-2; no clear D. With 5 bases removed from V and 3 bases from J, the gap between germline ends came to 4 bases. The CDR3 is made up of 12 amino acids. Germline V gene sequence: CDR1 SGHVS, CDR2 FNYEAQ. CDR3 sequence (DNA): TGTGCCAGCAGCCGAGACACCGGGGAGCTGTTTTTT. Residues: CASSRDTGELFF.

Comment on this clone: At one end, the junction sequence differs from germline, possibly due to a read error. The chain is built from TRBV18 and TRBJ1-2, with 9 bases identical to TRBD1. CDR1 and CDR2 from the germline V gene are KGHSH and LQKENI. This CDR3 has 13 residues. The CDR3 here is CASHPGTGLKTFF. The CDR3 DNA sequence: TGTGCCAGCCATCCCGGGACAGGGTTAAAGACCTTCTTC.

This clone was observed a few times. This chain joins TRBV6-5 and TRBJ1-6; D gene ambiguous. From germline, CDR1 is MNHEY and CDR2 SVGAGI. Trimming pared 6 bases from V and 5 bases from J, leaving 11 bases between. The CDR3 is made up of 14 amino acids. CDR3 DNA: TGTGCCAGCAGAAACACTAATAATAATTCACCCCTCCACTTT. Translating it yields CASRNTNNNSPLHF.